This TCR beta chain was profiled in a study of cytomegalovirus exposure and HLA in healthy donors. Study findings and constraints: Accurate HLA-A and HLA-B prediction from TCR beta sequences was reported for most subjects.

This clone was seen repeatedly, ten times or more. Its antigen remains unknown. PCR primers comprised 60 Vbeta and 13 Jbeta primers. Some clones are missing from TCRdb's copy, which holds only in-frame ones; the method was immunoSEQ multiplex PCR. The sample has some 130,000 clones, about 80% seen once; the top ten hold 1%. The germline V and J ends were trimmed by 0 bases and 0 bases, with 16 bases remaining between them. The CDR3 extends over 18 amino acids. CDR1 is SGDLS and CDR2 is YYNGEE in the germline V gene. The chain joins TRBV9 to TRBJ2-1; TRBD2 is a possible D gene (5 bases). The receptor was derived from a human donor in good health. What was sequenced was PBMCs. CDR3 amino acids: CASSVVGWTASSYNEQFF. The CDR3 DNA follows: TGTGCCAGCAGCGTAGTCGGATGGACTGCAAGCTCCTACAATGAGCAGTTCTTC. Full variable domain (outside the CDR3, taken from reference TRBV9 and TRBJ2-1): DSGVTQTPKHLITATGQRVTLRCSPRSGDLSVYWYQQSLDQGLQFLIQYYNGEERAKGNILERFSAQQFPDLHSELNLSSLELGDSALYFCASSVVGWTASSYNEQFFGPGTRLTVL.